This T cell receptor beta chain was identified in a study of control samples from healthy donors and cancer patients (TCRdb year 2020). Relative to germline, V is missing 4 bases and J is missing 4 bases, with 14 bases of the junction outside any gene match. The cysteine opens and the phenylalanine closes a CDR3 of 18 amino acids. The read is trimmed to its CDR3 DNA, 54 bases read in frame from base 1. Looking up the germline V gene yields CDR1 SGDLS and CDR2 YYNGEE. The protocol used for the library was the immunoSEQ multiplex PCR assay. Held by TCRdb, this immuneACCESS table contains in-frame sequences only and omits some clones. Under half of the omission traces to an unresolved V gene where checked; the cause of the rest is unknown. This sample comprises 150,000 or so clones, around 88% of them detected only once. The ten largest clonotypes hold roughly 1.7% of the sample. Only one count was recorded for this clone. Its antigen remains undetermined. No per-base quality is available; no much larger clone lies one base away.

The chain joins TRBV9 to TRBJ1-2, with TRBD1 matching 12 junction bases. The sequenced sample consisted of blood. The source of this sequence is a man between 18 and 35 years old in good health. The CDR3 region reads CASSFASGTGGAIYGYTF. The DNA sequence reads TGTGCCAGCAGCTTTGCCTCCGGGACAGGGGGCGCGATCTATGGCTACACCTTC.